Reported below is one T cell receptor beta chain. Its specificity is not known. This record belongs to a study of T cells in Graves' hyperthyroidism and ophthalmopathy. The study, taken as a whole, reports: Ophthalmopathy cases were set apart from stable hyperthyroidism by a 13 V-J model.

Deletions cut 4 bases from V and 4 bases from J, with 8 bases between. The CDR3 consists of 13 residues. CDR1 SGHAT and CDR2 FQDESV come from the germline V gene (reference sequence). Amplified TCR beta CDR3 regions came from RNA transcripts. The study used the HTBI primer set for a first-round RT-PCR of the TCR CDR3. MiXCR, run by TCRdb on the multiplex PCR reads, gives a single entry per CDR3 protein. The sample lists nearly 750,000 distinct CDR3 sequences; over 35% were seen once. The rearrangement uses TRBV11-1 and TRBJ1-3, with TRBD1 as a possible D gene (6 bases). The material sequenced was blood. The sequence was obtained from a woman aged 40 to 50 with Graves' hyperthyroidism. Written as DNA, the CDR3 is TGTGCCAGCAGCTCAGGGGACGGAAACACCATATATTTT. It specifies CASSSGDGNTIYF.